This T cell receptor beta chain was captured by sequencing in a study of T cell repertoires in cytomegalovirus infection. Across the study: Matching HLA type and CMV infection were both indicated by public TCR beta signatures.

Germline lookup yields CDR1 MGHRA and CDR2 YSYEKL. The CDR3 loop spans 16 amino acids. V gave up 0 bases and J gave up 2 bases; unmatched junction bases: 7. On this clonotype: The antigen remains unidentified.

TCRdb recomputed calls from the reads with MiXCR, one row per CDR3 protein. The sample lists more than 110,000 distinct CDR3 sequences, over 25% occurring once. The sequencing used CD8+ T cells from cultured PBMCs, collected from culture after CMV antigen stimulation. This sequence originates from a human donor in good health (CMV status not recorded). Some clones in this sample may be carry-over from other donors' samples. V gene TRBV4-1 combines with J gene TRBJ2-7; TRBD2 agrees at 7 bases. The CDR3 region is CASSQDSASGAYEQYF. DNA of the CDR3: TGCGCCAGCAGCCAAGATTCGGCTAGCGGTGCCTACGAGCAGTACTTC.